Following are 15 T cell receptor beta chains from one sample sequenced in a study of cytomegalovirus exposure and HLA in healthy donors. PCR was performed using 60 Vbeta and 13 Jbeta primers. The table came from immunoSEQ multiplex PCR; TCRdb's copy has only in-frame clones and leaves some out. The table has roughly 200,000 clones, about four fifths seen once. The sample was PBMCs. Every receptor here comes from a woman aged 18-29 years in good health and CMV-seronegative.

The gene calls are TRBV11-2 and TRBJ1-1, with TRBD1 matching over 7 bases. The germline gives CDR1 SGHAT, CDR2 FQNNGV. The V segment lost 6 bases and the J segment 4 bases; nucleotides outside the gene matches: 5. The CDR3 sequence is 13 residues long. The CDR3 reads CASRTGSGTEAFF. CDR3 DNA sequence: TGTGCCAGCAGGACAGGGTCCGGCACTGAAGCTTTCTTT.

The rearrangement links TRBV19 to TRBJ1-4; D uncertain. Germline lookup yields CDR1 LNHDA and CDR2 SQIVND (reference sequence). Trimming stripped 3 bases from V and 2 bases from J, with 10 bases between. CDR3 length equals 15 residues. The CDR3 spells CASSMGGRTNEKLFF. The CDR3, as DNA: TGTGCCAGTAGTATGGGAGGCCGGACTAATGAAAAACTGTTTTTT.

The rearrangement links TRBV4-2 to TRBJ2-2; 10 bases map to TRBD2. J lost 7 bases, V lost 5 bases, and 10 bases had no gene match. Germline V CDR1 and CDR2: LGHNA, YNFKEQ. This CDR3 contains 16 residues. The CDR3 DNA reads TGTGCCAGCAGCTACCTTGGGACTAGCGCAGGCGGGGAGCTGTTTTTT. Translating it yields CASSYLGTSAGGELFF.

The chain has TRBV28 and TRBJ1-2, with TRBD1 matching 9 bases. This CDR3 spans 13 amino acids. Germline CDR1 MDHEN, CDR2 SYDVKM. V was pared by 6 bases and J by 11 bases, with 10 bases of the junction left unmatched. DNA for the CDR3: TGTGCCAGCAGCGGGGGACAGGGCCTAGGATACACCTTC. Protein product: CASSGGQGLGYTF.

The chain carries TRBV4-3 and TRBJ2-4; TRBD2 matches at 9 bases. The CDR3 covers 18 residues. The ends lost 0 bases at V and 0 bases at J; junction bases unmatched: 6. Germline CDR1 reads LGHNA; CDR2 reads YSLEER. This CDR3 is CASSQDPGGGGAKNIQYF. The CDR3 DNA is TGCGCCAGCAGCCAAGATCCGGGCGGGGGGGGAGCCAAAAACATTCAGTACTTC.

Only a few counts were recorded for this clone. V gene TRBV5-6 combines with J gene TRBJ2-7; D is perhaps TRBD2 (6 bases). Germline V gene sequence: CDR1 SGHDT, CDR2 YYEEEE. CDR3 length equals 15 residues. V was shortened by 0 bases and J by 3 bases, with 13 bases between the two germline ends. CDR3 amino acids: CASSLVSRGGYEQYF. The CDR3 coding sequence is TGTGCCAGCAGCTTGGTCAGTCGGGGAGGCTACGAGCAGTACTTC. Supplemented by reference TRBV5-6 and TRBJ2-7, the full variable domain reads DAGVTQSPTHLIKTRGQQVTLRCSPKSGHDTVSWYQQALGQGPQFIFQYYEEEERQRGNFPDRFSGHQFPNYSSELNVNALLLGDSALYLCASSLVSRGGYEQYFGPGTRLTVT.

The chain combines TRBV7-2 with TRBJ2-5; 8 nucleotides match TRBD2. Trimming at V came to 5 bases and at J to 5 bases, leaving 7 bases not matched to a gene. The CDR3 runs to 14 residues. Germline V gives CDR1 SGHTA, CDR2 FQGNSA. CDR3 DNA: TGTGCCAGCAGCGCCAACAGCGGGAGTGAGACCCAGTACTTC. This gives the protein CASSANSGSETQYF.

CDR3 loop: CASSWPLLAGGNSGANVLTF. The DNA for the CDR3 is TGTGCCAGCAGCTGGCCTCTACTAGCGGGAGGGAACTCTGGGGCCAACGTCCTGACTTTC. The V and J genes are TRBV13 and TRBJ2-6, with TRBD2 matching 13 bases. The CDR3 has 20 residues. CDR1 and CDR2 from the germline V gene are PRHDT and FYEKMQ (reference sequence). V was pared by 4 bases and J by 0 bases, with 9 bases of the junction left unmatched.

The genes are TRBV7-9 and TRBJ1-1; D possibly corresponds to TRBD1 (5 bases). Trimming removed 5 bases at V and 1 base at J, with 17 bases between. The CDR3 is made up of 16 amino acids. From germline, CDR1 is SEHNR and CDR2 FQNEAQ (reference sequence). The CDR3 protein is CASSPNTLTENTEAFF. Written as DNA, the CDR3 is TGTGCCAGCAGCCCTAACACATTGACAGAGAACACTGAAGCTTTCTTT.

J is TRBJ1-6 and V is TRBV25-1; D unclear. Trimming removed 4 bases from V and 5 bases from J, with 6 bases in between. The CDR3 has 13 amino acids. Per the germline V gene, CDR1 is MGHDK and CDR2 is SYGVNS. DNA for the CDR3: TGTGCCAGCAGTGTACGGGATAATTCACCCCTCCACTTT. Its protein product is CASSVRDNSPLHF.

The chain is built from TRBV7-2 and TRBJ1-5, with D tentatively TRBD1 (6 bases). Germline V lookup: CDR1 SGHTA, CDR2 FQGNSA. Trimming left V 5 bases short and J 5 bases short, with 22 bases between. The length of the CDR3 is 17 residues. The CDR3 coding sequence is TGTGCCAGCAGCCACGGTTGGGACACGGGTTATCATCAGCCCCAGCATTTT. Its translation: CASSHGWDTGYHQPQHF. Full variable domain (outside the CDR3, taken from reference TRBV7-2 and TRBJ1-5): GAGVSQSPSNKVTEKGKDVELRCDPISGHTALYWYRQSLGQGLEFLIYFQGNSAPDKSGLPSDRFSAERTGGSVSTLTIQRTQQEDSAVYLCASSHGWDTGYHQPQHFGDGTRLSIL.

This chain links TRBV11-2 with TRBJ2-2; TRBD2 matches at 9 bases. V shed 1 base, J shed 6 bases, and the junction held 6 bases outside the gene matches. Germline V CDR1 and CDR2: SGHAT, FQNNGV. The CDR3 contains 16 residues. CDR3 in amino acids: CASSLVGGRGPGELFF. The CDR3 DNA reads TGTGCCAGCAGCTTAGTTGGCGGGAGGGGTCCCGGGGAGCTGTTTTTT.

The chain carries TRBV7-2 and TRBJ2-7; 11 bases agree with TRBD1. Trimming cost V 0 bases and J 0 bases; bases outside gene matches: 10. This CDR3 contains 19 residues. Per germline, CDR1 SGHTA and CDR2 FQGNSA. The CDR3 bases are TGTGCCAGCAGCTTAGCGAAGTGGACAGGGGGCACCGTCTCCTACGAGCAGTACTTC. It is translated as CASSLAKWTGGTVSYEQYF.

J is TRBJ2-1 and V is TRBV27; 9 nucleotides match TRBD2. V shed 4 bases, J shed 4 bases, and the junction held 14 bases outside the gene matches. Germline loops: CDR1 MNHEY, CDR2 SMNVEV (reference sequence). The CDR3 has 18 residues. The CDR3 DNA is TGTGCCAGCAGTTCCATGCTCGCGCGGGAGGGCCTATACAATGAGCAGTTCTTC. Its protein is CASSSMLAREGLYNEQFF.

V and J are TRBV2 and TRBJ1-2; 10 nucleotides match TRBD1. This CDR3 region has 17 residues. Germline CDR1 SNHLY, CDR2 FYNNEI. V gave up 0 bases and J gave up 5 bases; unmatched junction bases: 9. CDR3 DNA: TGTGCCAGCAGTGAAGCGCTTCAGGGACAGGGGATTTATGGCTACACCTTC. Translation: CASSEALQGQGIYGYTF.